This T cell receptor beta chain is drawn from a study of blood T cells in healthy people across ages (dated by TCRdb to the mid-2010s). Broadly, across the study: In model experiments, template switching captured roughly one uniquely barcoded TCR beta cDNA molecule for every two T cells. Age-related changes in TCR beta repertoire diversity were measured in the study by deep sequencing normalized with unique cDNA molecular identifiers. Four age groups were formed from the donors: young (average about 15 years), middle-aged (approximately 39), aged (approximately 60) and long-lived (about 80). To avoid experimental bias, donors of different ages were spread randomly across the sequencing lanes. Using the same blood draw, the study looked at two additional independent replicas of 1 million unique cDNA reads for two donors, one aged 18 to 30 and the other aged 80 or older.

The germline V gene provides CDR1 MNHEY and CDR2 SVGAGI. Measured from the cysteine to the phenylalanine, the CDR3 is 19 residues long. Only the CDR3 part of the read is kept: 57 bases, read in frame from the first base. V gives up 4 bases and J gives up 0 bases, and the segment between their germline ends measures 19 bases. Preparation of the library involved 5' RACE. A second about 6 to 11 cycle PCR used a sample-barcoded 5' primer and a J-beta primer mix. Each TCR beta cDNA molecule received a unique molecular identifier from a template-switch 5' adaptor carrying 12 random nucleotides. Each sample yielded at least 2.5 million CDR3-containing paired-end reads. First-strand cDNA was synthesized from all RNA with the Mint cDNA synthesis kit, primed by a TRBC-specific oligonucleotide. All cDNA was treated with uracil-DNA glycosylase and then went through a first 18-cycle PCR with the universal primers M1SS and BC2_uni_R. The authors' analysis ran thus. Normalization of each sample was performed by random selection of 1 million high-quality reads, each carrying a distinct molecular identifier. Reads with shared molecular identifiers were discarded instead of being binned into consensus sequences. MiTCR, run with a Q25 quality threshold and the strictest error-elimination algorithm, handled CDR3 identification, clonotype clustering and error correction. A nonparametric unseen species model using Euler transformation provided a lower-bound estimate of total TCR beta diversity. TCRdb took the public reads, trimmed them with fastp at Q25, ran MiXCR for clone calling and kept in-frame beta chains. All rows with the same CDR3 protein become a single entry with the most common DNA and genes. These V and J calls are TCRdb output, not the study's own analysis. Present in this sample are some 1,800,000 distinct CDR3 sequences, approximately 40% of which were seen just once. The ten largest clones add up to roughly 23% of the sample.

Remarks on this clonotype: What antigen it recognizes has not been identified. Nothing much larger sits one base from this clone, and base qualities are not available.

Systemically healthy Caucasian individuals from Russia, 39 in total and aged roughly 6 to 95 years, were included as donors. Each donor gave 8.5 to 10 milliliters of peripheral blood, collected into EDTA-treated Vacutainer tubes. Ficoll-Paque density-gradient centrifugation was used to isolate PBMCs, with at least 7 million obtained per sample. Trizol reagent was used to extract total RNA from PBMCs, with at least 6 micrograms per sample. The percentages of naive CD45RAhigh/CD27high T cells were determined by flow cytometry on a PBMC aliquot from every donor. Overall study outcomes, separate from this receptor: Because the CMV infection status of the donors was unknown, age-related changes in expanded clonotypes may potentially have been confounded. Estimates of total diversity based on one million sequenced T cells were regarded as lower bounds and as underestimates. Observed TCR beta diversity per million T cells fell roughly linearly with age, and a significant reduction was already apparent by age about 43. Compared with the aged group, the long-lived group had more naive CD4+ T cells, fewer expanded clones and increased TCR diversity, suggesting age selection. Observed TCR beta diversity correlated strongly with the percentage of naive T cells measured by flow cytometry. Because profiling used bulk unsorted PBMCs, naive and antigen-experienced compartments could not be compared conclusively.

This TCR was recovered from a human donor in good health. Material for sequencing was blood. The chain links TRBV6-5 with TRBJ2-6; too little of a D gene remains to name it. The CDR3 reads as follows: CASSSTTSPPNSGANVLTF. At the DNA level, the sequence is TGTGCCAGCAGTTCCACGACGTCTCCACCTAACTCTGGGGCCAACGTCCTGACTTTC.